The present TCR beta chain was sequenced within a study of graft-versus-host responses after intestinal transplantation. This clone was seen just once. Its antigen is undetermined. Libraries were prepared by immunoSEQ multiplex PCR; TCRdb keeps only in-frame clonotypes and omits some of them. The data hold some 140,000 clones, with approximately 94% observed a single time. Germline-derived CDR1 and CDR2 are SGHRS and YFSETQ. The length of the CDR3 is 17 residues. The ends were cut back, 4 bases at V and 9 bases at J, with 26 bases in the middle. The gene calls are TRBV5-1 and TRBJ2-1, with a possible D match to TRBD2 (6 bases). This receptor was identified in a human donor who received an intestinal transplant. The source material was unstimulated CD4+ T cells sorted from spleen or lymph node cells, sampled before intestinal transplant. The CDR3 region is CASSPEPGLHHGGEQFF. In DNA, the CDR3 is TGCGCCAGCAGCCCCGAGCCGGGACTCCACCACGGAGGTGAGCAGTTCTTC.